This T cell receptor beta chain is drawn from a study of low-dose radiotherapy and immunotherapy resistance in tumors. Study-level background: Intravenous ipilimumab 1 mg/kg every six weeks was given with nivolumab 240 mg every two weeks. The study administered intravenous cyclophosphamide at 200 mg/m2 every two weeks, one day ahead of radiation and immunotherapy. For four cycles from cycle 1 day 1, patients took 300 mg oral aspirin daily.

The sample's time point: after trial treatment. The treatment: LDRT plus nivolumab, ipilimumab, low-dose cyclophosphamide and aspirin (RACIN trial). Eligibility required advanced solid tumors lacking tumor-infiltrating lymphocytes. TRAV and TRBV primers primed cDNA for both TCRalpha and TCRbeta. With a constant-region primer and a V-primer adapter, TCRs were subjected to roughly 20 PCR cycles of amplification. TCRdb re-called the reads with MiXCR, one entry per CDR3 protein. The sample holds roughly 90,000 distinct CDR3 sequences, about 20% seen once. The sample holds a few counts of this clonotype. Trimming cost V 8 bases and J 0 bases, with 8 bases left between them. Germline assignment: CDR1 SGHTA and CDR2 FQGNSA. This CDR3 is built from 13 residues.

The sequence derives from a female donor with ovarian cancer. The input for sequencing was PBMCs, taken after low-dose radiotherapy plus immunotherapy. V usage is TRBV7-2 and J usage is TRBJ2-4, with D unresolved. Here the CDR3 DNA reads TGTGCCAGCGCTGAGGTAGCCAAAAACATTCAGTACTTC. Its translation: CASAEVAKNIQYF.